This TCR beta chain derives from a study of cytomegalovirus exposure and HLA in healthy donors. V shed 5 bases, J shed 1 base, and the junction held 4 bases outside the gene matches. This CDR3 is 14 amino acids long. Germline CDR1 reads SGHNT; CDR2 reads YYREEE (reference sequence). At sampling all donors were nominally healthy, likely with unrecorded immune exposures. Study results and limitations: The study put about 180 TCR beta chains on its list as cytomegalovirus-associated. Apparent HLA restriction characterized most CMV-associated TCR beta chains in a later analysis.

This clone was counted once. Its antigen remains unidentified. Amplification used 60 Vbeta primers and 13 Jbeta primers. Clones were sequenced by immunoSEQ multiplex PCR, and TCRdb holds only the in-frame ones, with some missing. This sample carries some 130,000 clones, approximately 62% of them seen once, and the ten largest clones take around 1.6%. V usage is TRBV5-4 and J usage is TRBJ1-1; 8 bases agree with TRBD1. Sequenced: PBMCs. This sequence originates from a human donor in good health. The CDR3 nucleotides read TGTGCCAGCAGGGAGGACAGGGCGAACACTGAAGCTTTCTTT. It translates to CASREDRANTEAFF.